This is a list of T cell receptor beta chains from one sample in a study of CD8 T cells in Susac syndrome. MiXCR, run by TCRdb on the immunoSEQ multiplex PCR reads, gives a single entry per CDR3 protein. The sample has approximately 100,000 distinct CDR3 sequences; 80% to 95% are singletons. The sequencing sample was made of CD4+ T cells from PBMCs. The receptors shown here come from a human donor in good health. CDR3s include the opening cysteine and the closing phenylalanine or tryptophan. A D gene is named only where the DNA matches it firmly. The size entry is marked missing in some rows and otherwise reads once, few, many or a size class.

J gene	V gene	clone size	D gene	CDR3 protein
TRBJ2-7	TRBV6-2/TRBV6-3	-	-	CASSNGAGYFYEQYF
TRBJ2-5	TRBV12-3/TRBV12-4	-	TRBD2	CASSLALPGLAGRSQETQYF
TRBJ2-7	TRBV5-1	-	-	CASSSDGYSYEQYF
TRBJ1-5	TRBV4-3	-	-	CASSQAYVPFKADPQHF
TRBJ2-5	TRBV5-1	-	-	CASSLGFGDHRETQYF
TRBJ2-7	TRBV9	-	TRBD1	CASSPGDRDYEQYF
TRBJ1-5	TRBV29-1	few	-	CSVLDQSNQPQHF
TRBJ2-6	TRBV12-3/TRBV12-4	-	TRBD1	CATFGDRISSGANVLTF
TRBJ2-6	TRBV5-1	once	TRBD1	CASRQGPAGANVLTF
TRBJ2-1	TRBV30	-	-	CAWSATMYNEQFF
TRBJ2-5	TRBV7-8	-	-	CASSPRKDQETQYF
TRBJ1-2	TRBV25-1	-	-	CASSGIRTNYGYTF
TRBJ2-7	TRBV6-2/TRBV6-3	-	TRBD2	CASSPSGSLHEQYF
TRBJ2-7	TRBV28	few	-	CASKTGILHEQYF
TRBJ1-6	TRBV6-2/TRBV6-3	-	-	CASGATRSPLHF
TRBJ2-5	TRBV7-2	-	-	CASSFASGSLETQYF
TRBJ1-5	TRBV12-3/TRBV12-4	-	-	CASSLREGPGQPQHF
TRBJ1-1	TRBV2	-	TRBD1	CASSDNPGQGSTEAFF
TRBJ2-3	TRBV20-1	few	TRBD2	CSASPSGRVDTQYF
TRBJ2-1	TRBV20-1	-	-	CSARGGSQNEQFF
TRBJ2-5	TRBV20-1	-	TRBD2	CSAQRGRQETQYF
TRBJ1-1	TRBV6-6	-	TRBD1	CASSYPTGASNTEAFF
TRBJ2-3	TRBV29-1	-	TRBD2	CSAHIGVPGLVLSTDTQYF
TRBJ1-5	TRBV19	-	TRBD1	CASSIVWDRLNQPQHF
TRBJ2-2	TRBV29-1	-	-	CSCLVFGELFF
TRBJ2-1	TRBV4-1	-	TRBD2	CASSPELAGQAYNEQFF
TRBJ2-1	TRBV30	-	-	CAWSGGGTTSSYNEQFF
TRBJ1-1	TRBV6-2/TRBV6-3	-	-	CASTPHHVGRTEAFF
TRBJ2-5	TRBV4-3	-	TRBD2	CASSPPGGGRETQYF
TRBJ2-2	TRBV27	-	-	CASSFSGELFF
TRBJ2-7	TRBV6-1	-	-	CASSTVEDEQYF